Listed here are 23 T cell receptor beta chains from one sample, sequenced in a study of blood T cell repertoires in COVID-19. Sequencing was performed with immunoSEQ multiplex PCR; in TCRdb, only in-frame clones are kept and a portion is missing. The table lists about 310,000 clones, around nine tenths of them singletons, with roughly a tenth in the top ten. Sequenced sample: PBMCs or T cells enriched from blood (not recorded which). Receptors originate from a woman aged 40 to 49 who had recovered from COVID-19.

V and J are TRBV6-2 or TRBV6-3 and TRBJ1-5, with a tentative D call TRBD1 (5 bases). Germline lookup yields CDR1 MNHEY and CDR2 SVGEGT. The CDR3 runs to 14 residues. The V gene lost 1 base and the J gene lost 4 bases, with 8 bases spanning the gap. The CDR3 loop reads CASSYYDRNQPQHF. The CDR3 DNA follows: TGTGCCAGCAGTTACTACGACAGAAATCAGCCCCAGCATTTT.

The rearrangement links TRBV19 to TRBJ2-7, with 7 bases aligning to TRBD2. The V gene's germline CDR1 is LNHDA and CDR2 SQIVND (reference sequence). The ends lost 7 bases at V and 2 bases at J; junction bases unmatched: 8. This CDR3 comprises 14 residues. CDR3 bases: TGTGCCAGTAACGGCGGGGGTCCAGCCTACGAGCAGTACTTC. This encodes CASNGGGPAYEQYF. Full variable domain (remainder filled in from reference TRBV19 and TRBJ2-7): DGGITQSPKYLFRKEGQNVTLSCEQNLNHDAMYWYRQDPGQGLRLIYYSQIVNDFQKGDIAEGYSVSREKKESFPLTVTSAQKNPTAFYLCASNGGGPAYEQYFGPGTRLTVT.

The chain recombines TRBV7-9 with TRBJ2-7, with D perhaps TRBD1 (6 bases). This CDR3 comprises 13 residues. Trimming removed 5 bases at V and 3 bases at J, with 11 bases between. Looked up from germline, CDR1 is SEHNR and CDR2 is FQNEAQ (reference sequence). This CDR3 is CASSEGHRYEQYF. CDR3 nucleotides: TGTGCCAGCAGCGAGGGACACCGCTACGAGCAGTACTTC.

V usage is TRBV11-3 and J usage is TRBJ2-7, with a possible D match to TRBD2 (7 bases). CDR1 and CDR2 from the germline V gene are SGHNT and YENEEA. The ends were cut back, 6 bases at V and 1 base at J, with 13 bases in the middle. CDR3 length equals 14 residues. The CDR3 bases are TGTGCCAGCAGAACGGGGGGCGGATCCTACGAGCAGTACTTC. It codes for CASRTGGGSYEQYF.

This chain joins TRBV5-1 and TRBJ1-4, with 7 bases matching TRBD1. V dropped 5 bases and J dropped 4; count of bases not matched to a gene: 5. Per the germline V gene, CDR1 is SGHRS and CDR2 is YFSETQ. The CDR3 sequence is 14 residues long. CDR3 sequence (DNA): TGCGCCAGCAGGGCGGGACAGCGTAATGAAAAACTGTTTTTT. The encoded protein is CASRAGQRNEKLFF.

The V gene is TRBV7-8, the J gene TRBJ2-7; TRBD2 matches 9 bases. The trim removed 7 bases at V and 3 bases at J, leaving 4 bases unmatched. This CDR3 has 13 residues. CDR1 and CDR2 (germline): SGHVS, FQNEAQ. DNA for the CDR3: TGTGCCAGCATCCCGACTAGCGGCTACGAGCAGTACTTC. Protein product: CASIPTSGYEQYF.

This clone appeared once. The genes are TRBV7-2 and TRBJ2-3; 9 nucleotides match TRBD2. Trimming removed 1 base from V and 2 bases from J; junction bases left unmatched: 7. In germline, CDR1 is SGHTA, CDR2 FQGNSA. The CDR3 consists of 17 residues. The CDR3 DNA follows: TGTGCCAGCAGCTTAGGTCGTCCTAGCGGGATCACAGATACGCAGTATTTT. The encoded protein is CASSLGRPSGITDTQYF.

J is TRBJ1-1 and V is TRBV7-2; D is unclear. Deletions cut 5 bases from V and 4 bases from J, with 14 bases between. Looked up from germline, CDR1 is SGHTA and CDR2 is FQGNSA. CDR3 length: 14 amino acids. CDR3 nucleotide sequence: TGTGCCAGCAGCCCGAGAAGGGAGTTCACTGAAGCTTTCTTT. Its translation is CASSPRREFTEAFF.

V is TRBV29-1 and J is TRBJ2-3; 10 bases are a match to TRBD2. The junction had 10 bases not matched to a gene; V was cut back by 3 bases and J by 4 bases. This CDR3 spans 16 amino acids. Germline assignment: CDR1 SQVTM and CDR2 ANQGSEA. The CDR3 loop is CSVDGSSSGGADTQYF. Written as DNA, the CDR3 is TGCAGCGTTGATGGGAGTTCTAGCGGGGGCGCAGATACGCAGTATTTT.

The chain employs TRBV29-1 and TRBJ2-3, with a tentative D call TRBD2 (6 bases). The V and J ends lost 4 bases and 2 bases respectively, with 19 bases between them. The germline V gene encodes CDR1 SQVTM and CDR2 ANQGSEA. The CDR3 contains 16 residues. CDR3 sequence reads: CSVGGDGGFYTDTQYF. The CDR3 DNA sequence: TGCAGCGTTGGGGGCGACGGGGGATTCTACACAGATACGCAGTATTTT.

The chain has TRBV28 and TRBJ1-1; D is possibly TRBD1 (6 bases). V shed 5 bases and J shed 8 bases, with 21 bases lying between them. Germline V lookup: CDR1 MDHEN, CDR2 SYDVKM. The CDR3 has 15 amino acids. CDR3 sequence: CASSPSGVGVAEAFF. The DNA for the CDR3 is TGTGCCAGCAGTCCCTCAGGGGTGGGGGTCGCCGAAGCTTTCTTT.

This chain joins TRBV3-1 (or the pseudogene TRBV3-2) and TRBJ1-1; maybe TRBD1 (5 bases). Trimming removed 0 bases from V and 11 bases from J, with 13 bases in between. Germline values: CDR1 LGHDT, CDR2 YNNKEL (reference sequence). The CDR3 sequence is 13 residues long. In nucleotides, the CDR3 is TGTGCCAGCAGCCAAGATCTTATAGGGGCGGCTTTCTTT. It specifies CASSQDLIGAAFF.

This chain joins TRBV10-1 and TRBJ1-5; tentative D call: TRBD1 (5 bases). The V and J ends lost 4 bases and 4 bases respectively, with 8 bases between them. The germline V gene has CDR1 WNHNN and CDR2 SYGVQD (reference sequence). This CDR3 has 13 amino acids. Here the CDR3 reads CASSAKGNQPQHF. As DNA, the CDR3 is TGCGCCAGCAGTGCGAAGGGGAATCAGCCCCAGCATTTT.

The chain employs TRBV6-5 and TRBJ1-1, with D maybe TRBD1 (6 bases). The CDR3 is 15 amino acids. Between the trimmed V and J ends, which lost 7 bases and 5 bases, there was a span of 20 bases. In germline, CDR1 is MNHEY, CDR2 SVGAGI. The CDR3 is CASTINRRGRTEAFF. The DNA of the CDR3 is TGTGCCAGCACCATTAATCGGCGGGGGCGGACTGAAGCTTTCTTT.

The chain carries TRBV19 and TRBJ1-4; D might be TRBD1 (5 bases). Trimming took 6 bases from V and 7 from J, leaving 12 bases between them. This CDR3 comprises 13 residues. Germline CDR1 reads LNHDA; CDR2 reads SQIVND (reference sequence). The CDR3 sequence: CASSRLGGEKLFF. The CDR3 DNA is TGTGCCAGTAGCCGACTGGGGGGTGAAAAACTGTTTTTT.

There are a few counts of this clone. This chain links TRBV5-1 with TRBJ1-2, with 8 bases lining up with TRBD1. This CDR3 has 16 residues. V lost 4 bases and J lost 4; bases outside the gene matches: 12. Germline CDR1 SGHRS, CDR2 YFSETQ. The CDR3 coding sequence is TGCGCCAGCAGCCCCACAGGGGGGAGTGGCGGCTATGGCTACACCTTC. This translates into CASSPTGGSGGYGYTF.

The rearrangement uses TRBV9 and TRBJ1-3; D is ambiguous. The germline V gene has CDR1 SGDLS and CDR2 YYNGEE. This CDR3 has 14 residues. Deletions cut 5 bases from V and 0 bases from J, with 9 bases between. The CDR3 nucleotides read TGTGCCAGCAGTGGAGGAAACTCTGGAAACACCATATATTTT. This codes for CASSGGNSGNTIYF.

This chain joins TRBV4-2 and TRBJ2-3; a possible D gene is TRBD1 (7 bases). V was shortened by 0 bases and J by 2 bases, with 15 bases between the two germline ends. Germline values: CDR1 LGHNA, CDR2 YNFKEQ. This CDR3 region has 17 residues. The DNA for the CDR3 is TGTGCCAGCAGCCAAGAGCCAGGCGGGACAGTCACAGATACGCAGTATTTT. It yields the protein CASSQEPGGTVTDTQYF.

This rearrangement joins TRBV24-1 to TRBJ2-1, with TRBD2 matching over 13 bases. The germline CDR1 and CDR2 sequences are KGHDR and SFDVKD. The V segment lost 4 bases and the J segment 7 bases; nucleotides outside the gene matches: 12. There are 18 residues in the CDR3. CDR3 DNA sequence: TGTGCCACCAGTGAGCTTACTCCCGGGACTAGCGGGAAAAATGAGCAGTTCTTC. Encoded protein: CATSELTPGTSGKNEQFF.

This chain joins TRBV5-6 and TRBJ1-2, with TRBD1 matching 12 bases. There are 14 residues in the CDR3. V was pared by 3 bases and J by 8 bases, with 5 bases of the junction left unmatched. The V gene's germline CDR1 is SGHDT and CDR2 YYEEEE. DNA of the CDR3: TGTGCCAGCAGCTGGGGACAGGGGGCACGGGGCTACACCTTC. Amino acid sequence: CASSWGQGARGYTF.

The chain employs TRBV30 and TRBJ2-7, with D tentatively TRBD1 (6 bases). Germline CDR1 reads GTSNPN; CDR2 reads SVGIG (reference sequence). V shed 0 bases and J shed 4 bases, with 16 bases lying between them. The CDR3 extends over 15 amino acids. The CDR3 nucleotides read TGTGCCTGGAGTGTACTGGGGGACAAGAGATACGAGCAGTACTTC. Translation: CAWSVLGDKRYEQYF. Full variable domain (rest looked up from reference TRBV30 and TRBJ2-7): SQTIHQWPATLVQPVGSPLSLECTVEGTSNPNLYWYRQAAGRGLQLLFYSVGIGQISSEVPQNLSASRPQDRQFILSSKKLLLSDSGFYLCAWSVLGDKRYEQYFGPGTRLTVT.

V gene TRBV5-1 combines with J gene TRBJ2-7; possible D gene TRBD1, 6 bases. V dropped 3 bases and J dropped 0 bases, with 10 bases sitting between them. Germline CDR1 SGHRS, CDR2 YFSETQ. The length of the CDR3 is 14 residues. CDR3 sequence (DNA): TGCGCCAGCAGCTGGACAGCCAACTCCTACGAGCAGTACTTC. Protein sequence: CASSWTANSYEQYF.

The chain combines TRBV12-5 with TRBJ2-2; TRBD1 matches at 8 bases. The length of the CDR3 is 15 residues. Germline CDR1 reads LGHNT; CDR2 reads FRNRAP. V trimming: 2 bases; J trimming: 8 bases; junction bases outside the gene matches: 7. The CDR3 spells CASGLLQGVSGELFF. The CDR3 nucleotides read TGTGCTAGTGGTTTGCTACAGGGGGTATCGGGGGAGCTGTTTTTT.